The 19 T cell receptor beta chains below all came from one sample that was sequenced in a study of radiation and T cells in renal cell carcinoma. As to time point: blood 2 weeks post-SBRT. Treatment meaning: 15 Gy SBRT to primary tumor, nephrectomy 4 weeks later. Sequencing used immunoSEQ multiplex PCR; TCRdb keeps in-frame clones, though not all of them. The sample carries some 150,000 clones, about 91% recorded once. This material consisted of blood, taken from a patient whose treatment included radiotherapy and nephrectomy. The receptor source for this set is a woman aged 45-59 years with renal cell carcinoma.

The chain recombines TRBV7-2 with TRBJ2-5, with D maybe TRBD2 (6 bases). Germline V gene lookup returns CDR1 SGHTA and CDR2 FQGNSA. V was shortened by 1 base and J by 2 bases, with 8 bases between the two germline ends. The CDR3 consists of 14 residues. The CDR3 region is CASSLGGGQETQYF. The CDR3 DNA follows: TGTGCCAGCAGCTTAGGTGGGGGGCAAGAGACCCAGTACTTC.

The V call is TRBV7-3, the J call TRBJ2-2; D is ambiguous. Germline-derived CDR1 and CDR2 are SGHTA and FQGTGA. The CDR3 contains 15 residues. V lost 4 bases to trimming and J lost 0 bases, with 9 bases between them. CDR3 nucleotide sequence: TGTGCCAGCAGCTACTTGAACGCGAACACCGGGGAGCTGTTTTTT. Residues: CASSYLNANTGELFF.

J is TRBJ2-2 and V is TRBV18, with 10 bases aligning to TRBD1. V was clipped by 3 bases and J by 5 bases; unmatched bases: 3. Germline V gives CDR1 KGHSH, CDR2 LQKENI. This CDR3 has 15 residues. The CDR3 is CASSPRTGGTGELFF. In DNA form, the CDR3 reads TGTGCCAGCTCACCTCGGACAGGGGGTACCGGGGAGCTGTTTTTT. The whole variable domain, filled in from reference TRBV18 and TRBJ2-2, reads NAGVMQNPRHLVRRRGQEARLRCSPMKGHSHVYWYRQLPEEGLKFMVYLQKENIIDESGMPKERFSAEFPKEGPSILRIQQVVRGDSAAYFCASSPRTGGTGELFFGEGSRLTVL.

The chain employs TRBV4-2 and TRBJ2-1; TRBD1 aligns across 9 bases. Germline assignment: CDR1 LGHNA and CDR2 YNFKEQ. This CDR3 is 16 amino acids long. Trimming at V came to 0 bases and at J to 4 bases, leaving 4 bases not matched to a gene. The CDR3 coding sequence is TGTGCCAGCAGCCAAGAGAACAGGGGGCAGTACAATGAGCAGTTCTTC. As protein: CASSQENRGQYNEQFF.

In nucleotides, the CDR3 is TGTGCCAGCAGTCGTTGGACAGGAGATGAAAAACTGTTTTTT. Residues: CASSRWTGDEKLFF. The genes are TRBV2 and TRBJ1-4, with 7 bases matching TRBD1. Germline trimming cut 5 bases from V and 6 bases from J; bases unmatched to any gene: 6. Germline V gives CDR1 SNHLY, CDR2 FYNNEI. The CDR3 is 14 amino acids.

V and J are TRBV19 and TRBJ1-3; the D gene is possibly TRBD1 (6 bases). The CDR3 runs 15 residues. Germline V gene data show CDR1 as LNHDA and CDR2 as SQIVND (reference sequence). V lost 3 bases and J 4 bases, leaving 13 bases between the germline ends. CDR3: CASSIYREAGNTIYF. The CDR3 bases are TGTGCCAGTAGTATCTACAGGGAGGCGGGAAACACCATATATTTT.

The chain recombines TRBV5-5 with TRBJ1-3; TRBD1 agrees at 9 bases. The CDR3 runs 16 residues. The germline V gene has CDR1 SGHKS and CDR2 YYEKEE (reference sequence). V gave up 3 bases and J gave up 3 bases; unmatched junction bases: 7. The CDR3 is CASSWAQGASGNTIYF. CDR3 in DNA: TGTGCCAGCAGCTGGGCACAGGGGGCAAGTGGAAACACCATATATTTT.

The J gene is TRBJ1-6, the V gene TRBV6-5; no clear D. Trimming cost V 6 bases and J 10 bases, with 16 bases left between them. The CDR3 is 14 amino acids. Germline values: CDR1 MNHEY, CDR2 SVGAGI. CDR3 nucleotides: TGTGCCAGCAGGCGACCGGGAGAGAGCTCACCCCTCCACTTT. Amino acids: CASRRPGESSPLHF.

This chain joins TRBV4-1 and TRBJ2-7; no firm D call. CDR1 and CDR2 from the germline V gene are MGHRA and YSYEKL. The CDR3 sequence is 15 residues long. With 0 bases removed from V and 0 bases from J, the gap between germline ends came to 9 bases. Here the CDR3 reads CASSQDDRNSYEQYF. DNA for the CDR3: TGCGCCAGCAGCCAAGACGACCGTAACTCCTACGAGCAGTACTTC.

The chain joins TRBV2 to TRBJ2-3, with 9 bases fitting TRBD1. Germline V gene data show CDR1 as SNHLY and CDR2 as FYNNEI. V trimming: 5 bases; J trimming: 4 bases; junction bases outside the gene matches: 7. The CDR3 consists of 15 residues. The CDR3 sequence: CASSRYRGPADTQYF. CDR3 DNA: TGTGCCAGCAGTCGATACAGGGGGCCCGCAGATACGCAGTATTTT. The full variable domain, rest sourced from reference TRBV2 and TRBJ2-3, is EPEVTQTPSHQVTQMGQEVILRCVPISNHLYFYWYRQILGQKVEFLVSFYNNEISEKSEIFDDQFSVERPDGSNFTLKIRSTKLEDSAMYFCASSRYRGPADTQYFGPGTRLTVL.

The CDR3 DNA follows: TGTGCCAGCAGGGGGCGACGGGGGAGCCAAGAGACCCAGTACTTC. Translating it yields CASRGRRGSQETQYF. This chain links TRBV6-5 with TRBJ2-5; the D gene is possibly TRBD2 (6 bases). V was trimmed by 6 bases and J by 1 base, leaving 15 bases between them. The CDR3 is made up of 15 amino acids. Germline V gene lookup returns CDR1 MNHEY and CDR2 SVGAGI.

V usage is TRBV7-9 and J usage is TRBJ2-3; 9 bases agree with TRBD1. V shed 6 bases and J 6 bases; nucleotides not matched to a gene: 7. The CDR3 extends over 14 amino acids. The germline gives CDR1 SEHNR, CDR2 FQNEAQ (reference sequence). CDR3 residues: CASRGQGGPDTQYF. DNA for the CDR3: TGTGCCAGCAGGGGACAGGGAGGACCCGATACGCAGTATTTT.

This clone has just a few counts. The chain is built from TRBV30 and TRBJ1-6; D is unclear. This CDR3 region has 14 residues. Germline CDR1 is GTSNPN and CDR2 is SVGIG (reference sequence). The ends were cut back, 3 bases at V and 11 bases at J, with 17 bases in the middle. CDR3 nucleotides: TGTGCCTGGAGCCGCCGGGCGGGTAGAGCACCCCTCCACTTT. Amino acid sequence: CAWSRRAGRAPLHF.

The gene calls are TRBV5-5 and TRBJ2-1; 8 bases are a match to TRBD1. Trimming took 4 bases from V and 0 from J; bases not matched to a gene: 3. CDR1 and CDR2 from the germline V gene are SGHKS and YYEKEE (reference sequence). The CDR3 runs to 15 residues. The CDR3 region is CASSLGTGSYNEQFF. CDR3 bases: TGTGCCAGCAGCCTTGGGACAGGCTCCTACAATGAGCAGTTCTTC.

V gene TRBV5-1 combines with J gene TRBJ2-1, with a tentative D call TRBD2 (6 bases). The germline gives CDR1 SGHRS, CDR2 YFSETQ. The V gene lost 4 bases and the J gene lost 5 bases, with 25 bases spanning the gap. This CDR3 spans 18 amino acids. In DNA, the CDR3 is TGCGCCAGCAGCAAATCTAGCGCAGACGCCCGATTTAACAATGAGCAGTTCTTC. Translation: CASSKSSADARFNNEQFF.

This clone was found once. The chain combines TRBV6-1 with TRBJ2-5; 7 bases map to TRBD1. This CDR3 contains 14 residues. CDR1 MNHNS and CDR2 SASEGT come from the germline V gene. J was trimmed by 2 bases and V by 2 bases; bases with no gene match: 2. Here the CDR3 reads CASSEQTGQETQYF. The CDR3 DNA is TGTGCCAGCAGTGAACAGACAGGGCAAGAGACCCAGTACTTC.

The chain links TRBV6-1 to TRBJ1-5; D is perhaps TRBD1 (5 bases). The CDR3 is 13 residues long. V was trimmed by 7 bases and J by 3 bases, leaving 10 bases between them. Germline V lookup: CDR1 MNHNS, CDR2 SASEGT. The CDR3 protein is CASTTGPNQPQHF. The DNA of the CDR3 is TGTGCCAGCACCACGGGACCCAATCAGCCCCAGCATTTT.

This clone turned up a few times. The chain is built from TRBV27 and TRBJ2-5; D remains ambiguous. The CDR3 consists of 12 residues. Trimming took 7 bases from V and 0 from J, leaving 6 bases between them. Germline CDR1 and CDR2: MNHEY and SMNVEV (reference sequence). For the CDR3, the DNA is TGTGCCAGCAACCCCTACCAAGAGACCCAGTACTTC. Translation gives CASNPYQETQYF.

The chain is built from TRBV6-1 and TRBJ2-1, with 7 nucleotides matching TRBD2. J was trimmed by 9 bases and V by 1 base; bases with no gene match: 3. CDR3 length: 13 residues. Per germline, CDR1 MNHNS and CDR2 SASEGT. The CDR3 DNA sequence: TGTGCCAGCAGTGAAGTTGCGGGGGTTGAGCAGTTCTTC. This translates into CASSEVAGVEQFF.